A single sample gave rise to the 17 T cell receptor beta chains below, sequenced in a study of blood T cell repertoires in COVID-19. Repertoires were generated with immunoSEQ multiplex PCR, while TCRdb's copy carries only in-frame clones and drops some. The table includes 350,000 to 400,000 clones, approximately 90% detected once. The sample comprised PBMCs or T cells enriched from blood (not recorded which). These receptors originate from a woman younger than 30 who had recovered from COVID-19.

V and J are TRBV6-1 and TRBJ1-1; D call uncertain. This CDR3 spans 14 amino acids. Trimming took off 2 bases at V and 1 base at J, with 8 bases between the two ends. Germline V lookup: CDR1 MNHNS, CDR2 SASEGT. CDR3 DNA: TGTGCCAGCAGTGAAAGAGGCCCGAACACTGAAGCTTTCTTT. It yields the protein CASSERGPNTEAFF.

The rearrangement links TRBV13 to TRBJ2-1, with 15 bases that match TRBD2. This CDR3 comprises 15 residues. After removal of 3 bases from V and 7 bases from J, the junction contained 1 base not matched to a gene. CDR1 is PRHDT and CDR2 is FYEKMQ in the germline V gene (reference sequence). The CDR3 region is CASSFGTSGGNEQFF. The CDR3 DNA follows: TGTGCCAGCAGCTTCGGGACTAGCGGGGGGAATGAGCAGTTCTTC.

J is TRBJ1-5 and V is TRBV18; tentatively, D is TRBD1 (6 bases). Trimming removed 4 bases from V and 2 bases from J, with 18 bases in between. The CDR3 loop spans 17 amino acids. Germline loops: CDR1 KGHSH, CDR2 LQKENI. The CDR3 region is CASSLATGRVGNQPQHF. CDR3 nucleotide sequence: TGTGCCAGCTCACTAGCCACAGGGAGGGTTGGCAATCAGCCCCAGCATTTT.

The genes are TRBV6-4 and TRBJ2-4; 7 positions agree with TRBD2. The V gene's germline CDR1 is MRHNA and CDR2 SNTAGT. Germline trimming cut 8 bases from V and 0 bases from J; bases unmatched to any gene: 1. The CDR3 consists of 13 residues. This CDR3 is CASWGGAKNIQYF. The CDR3 coding sequence is TGTGCCAGCTGGGGGGGAGCCAAAAACATTCAGTACTTC.

This clone was counted a single time. The chain combines TRBV5-4 with TRBJ1-2; D unclear. This CDR3 is 12 amino acids long. Germline CDR1 and CDR2: SGHNT and YYREEE (reference sequence). V lost 1 base, J lost 8 bases, and 9 bases lay in between. The CDR3 protein is CASSLKREGYTF. The CDR3 region has the DNA TGTGCCAGCAGCTTGAAGCGTGAAGGCTACACCTTC.

The chain employs TRBV10-3 and TRBJ1-2; D remains ambiguous. V lost 11 bases, J lost 6 bases, and 25 bases lay in between. This CDR3 comprises 15 residues. Germline loops: CDR1 ENHRY, CDR2 SYGVKD. The CDR3 coding sequence is TGTGCCTCCTCACCTTCTTCCTGGGAGGGCCATGGCTACACCTTC. Protein: CASSPSSWEGHGYTF.

This chain connects TRBV20-1 to TRBJ2-1; D is perhaps TRBD1 (6 bases). The CDR3 has 12 amino acids. Germline CDR1 is DFQATT and CDR2 is SNEGSKA (reference sequence). Trimming pared 3 bases from V and 7 bases from J, leaving 10 bases between. As DNA, the CDR3 is TGCAGTGCTAGTAGGGGGTCGAATGAGCAGTTCTTC. Translated: CSASRGSNEQFF.

This rearrangement joins TRBV12-3 or TRBV12-4 to TRBJ1-2, with 8 bases that match TRBD1. After removal of 5 bases from V and 4 bases from J, the junction contained 3 bases not matched to a gene. This CDR3 comprises 13 residues. CDR3 sequence: CASSPGQVYGYTF. DNA for the CDR3: TGTGCCAGCAGTCCGGGACAGGTCTATGGCTACACCTTC.

The chain employs TRBV30 and TRBJ1-2, with TRBD1 identical over 8 bases. The length of the CDR3 is 14 residues. V was pared by 3 bases and J by 4 bases, with 7 bases of the junction left unmatched. Germline V lookup: CDR1 GTSNPN, CDR2 SVGIG (reference sequence). DNA of the CDR3: TGTGCCTGGAGCCCGGGACAGGCGCTCTATGGCTACACCTTC. Its protein product is CAWSPGQALYGYTF.

The sample holds one count of this clone. In DNA form, the CDR3 reads TGTGCCAGCAGCAGGGGACAGGTCAACACTGAAGCTTTCTTT. Translating gives CASSRGQVNTEAFF. The chain combines TRBV11-2 with TRBJ1-1; 8 nucleotides line up with TRBD1. Unmatched junction bases numbered 4, after V lost 5 bases and J lost 2 bases. Germline lookup yields CDR1 SGHAT and CDR2 FQNNGV. This CDR3 spans 14 amino acids.

This chain uses TRBV12-5 with TRBJ1-5; no firm D call. The CDR3 runs 16 residues. Germline V gives CDR1 LGHNT, CDR2 FRNRAP. V was clipped by 1 base and J by 2 bases, with 12 bases between them. The CDR3 nucleotides read TGTGCTAGTGGTTTGGATGGGCCACCCCGCAATCAGCCCCAGCATTTT. Protein: CASGLDGPPRNQPQHF.

The V gene is TRBV14, the J gene TRBJ2-2; D is ambiguous. V lost 0 bases and J 6 bases, leaving 8 bases between the germline ends. The CDR3 has 14 residues. Germline values: CDR1 SGHDN, CDR2 FVKESK. The CDR3 spells CASSQDRGAGELFF. The CDR3 bases are TGTGCCAGCAGCCAAGACCGAGGCGCCGGGGAGCTGTTTTTT.

The chain is built from TRBV30 and TRBJ1-1, with 7 bases identical to TRBD1. The germline V gene encodes CDR1 GTSNPN and CDR2 SVGIG (reference sequence). V shed 0 bases and J 1 base; nucleotides not matched to a gene: 11. The CDR3 is 17 residues long. The CDR3 loop reads CAWSVKRGRGPNTEAFF. CDR3 in DNA: TGTGCCTGGAGTGTAAAGAGGGGGCGCGGCCCGAACACTGAAGCTTTCTTT.

This clone was seen a single time. The rearrangement links TRBV18 to TRBJ2-3; 13 nucleotides line up with TRBD2. Germline CDR1 is KGHSH and CDR2 is LQKENI. The CDR3 has 18 residues. The trim removed 5 bases at V and 0 bases at J, leaving 8 bases unmatched. CDR3 in amino acids: CASSSLAGGPLSTDTQYF. The DNA for the CDR3 is TGTGCCAGCTCATCACTAGCGGGGGGGCCTCTTAGCACAGATACGCAGTATTTT.

The chain combines TRBV13 with TRBJ2-7, with D hard to call. The CDR3 sequence is 12 residues long. V was cut by 0 bases and J by 6 bases, with 6 bases left in between. Germline V gene sequence: CDR1 PRHDT, CDR2 FYEKMQ (reference sequence). The CDR3 nucleotides are TGTGCCAGCAGCTTAGGTGGGCGCGAGCAGTACTTC. It specifies CASSLGGREQYF.

Written as DNA, the CDR3 is TGCAGCGTTGCTTATCTTTCGGAGACCCAGTACTTC. This gives the protein CSVAYLSETQYF. V usage is TRBV29-1 and J usage is TRBJ2-5; D is unresolved. The CDR3 consists of 12 residues. Germline lookup yields CDR1 SQVTM and CDR2 ANQGSEA. Trimming pared 4 bases from V and 5 bases from J, leaving 11 bases between.

This clone appeared once. The chain combines TRBV4-1 with TRBJ2-1; tentative D call: TRBD1 (5 bases). Germline V gene lookup returns CDR1 MGHRA and CDR2 YSYEKL. Trimming left V 1 base short and J 3 bases short, with 13 bases between. The CDR3 totals 16 residues. The CDR3 coding sequence is TGCGCCAGCAGCCAAGTCCAGGGCGATTACTACAATGAGCAGTTCTTC. It is translated as CASSQVQGDYYNEQFF.